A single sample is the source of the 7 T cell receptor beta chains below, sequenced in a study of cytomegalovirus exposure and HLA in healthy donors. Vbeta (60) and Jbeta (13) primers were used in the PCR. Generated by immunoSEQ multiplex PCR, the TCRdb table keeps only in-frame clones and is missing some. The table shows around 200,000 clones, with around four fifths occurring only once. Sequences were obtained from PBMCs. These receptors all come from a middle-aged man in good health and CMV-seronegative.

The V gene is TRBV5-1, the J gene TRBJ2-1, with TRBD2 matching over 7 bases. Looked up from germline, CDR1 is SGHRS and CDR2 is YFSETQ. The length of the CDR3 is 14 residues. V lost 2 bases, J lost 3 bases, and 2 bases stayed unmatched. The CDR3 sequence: CASSFLADYNEQFF. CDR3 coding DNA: TGCGCCAGCAGCTTCCTAGCGGACTACAATGAGCAGTTCTTC.

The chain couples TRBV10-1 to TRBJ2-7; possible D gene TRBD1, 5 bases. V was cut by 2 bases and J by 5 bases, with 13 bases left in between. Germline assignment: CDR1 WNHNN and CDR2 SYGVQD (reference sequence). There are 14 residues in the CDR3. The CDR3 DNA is TGCGCCAGCAGTGAGACAGGACCCTCGGACGAGCAGTACTTC. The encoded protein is CASSETGPSDEQYF.

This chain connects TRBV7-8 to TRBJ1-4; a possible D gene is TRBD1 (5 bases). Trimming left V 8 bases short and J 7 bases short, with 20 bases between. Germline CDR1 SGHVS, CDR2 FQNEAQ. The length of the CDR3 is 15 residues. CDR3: CASPLRSRASEKLFF. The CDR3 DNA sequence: TGTGCCAGCCCCTTAAGGTCCAGGGCTAGTGAAAAACTGTTTTTT.

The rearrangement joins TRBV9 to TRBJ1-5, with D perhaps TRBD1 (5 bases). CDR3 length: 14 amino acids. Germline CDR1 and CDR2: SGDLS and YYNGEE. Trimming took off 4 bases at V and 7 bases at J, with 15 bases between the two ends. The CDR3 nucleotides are TGTGCCAGCAGCCGAGGGGAGGGAGGCCAGCCCCAGCATTTT. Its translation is CASSRGEGGQPQHF.

CDR3 region: CASSFGGRSHDREQYF. DNA for the CDR3: TGTGCCAGCAGTTTCGGCGGGAGGAGTCATGATAGAGAGCAGTACTTC. The rearrangement uses TRBV28 and TRBJ2-7; 8 bases are shared with TRBD2. This CDR3 is built from 16 residues. V gave up 3 bases and J gave up 7 bases; unmatched junction bases: 14. Germline-derived CDR1 and CDR2 are MDHEN and SYDVKM.

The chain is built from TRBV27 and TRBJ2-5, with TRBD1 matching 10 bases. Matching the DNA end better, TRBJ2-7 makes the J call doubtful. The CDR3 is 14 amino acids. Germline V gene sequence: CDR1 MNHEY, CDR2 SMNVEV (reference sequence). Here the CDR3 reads CASSPGTGVDEQYF. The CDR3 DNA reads TGTGCCAGCAGTCCCGGGACAGGGGTCGACGAGCAGTACTTC.

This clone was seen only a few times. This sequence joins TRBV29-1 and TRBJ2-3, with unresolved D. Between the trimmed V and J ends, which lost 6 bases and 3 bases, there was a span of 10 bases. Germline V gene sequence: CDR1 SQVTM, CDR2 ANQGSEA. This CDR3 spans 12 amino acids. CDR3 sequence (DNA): TGCAGCGTGACGACTGATACAGATACGCAGTATTTT. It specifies CSVTTDTDTQYF.